This T cell receptor (beta chain) emerged from a study of metastatic and nonmetastatic thyroid tumors. TCRdb re-analyzed the PCR reads using MiXCR. The sample yields 30,000 to 35,000 clones, around 32% seen once. The CDR3 consists of 14 residues. Germline assignment: CDR1 SQVTM and CDR2 ANQGSEA. This clone has at least ten counts. Compared with germline, one end of the junction differs, possibly owing to a read error. The entire patient cohort was treatment-naive prior to thyroid surgery. This chain joins TRBV29-1 and TRBJ1-1; 7 bases map to TRBD1. Specimen: blood. The TCR sequence derives from a female donor with papillary thyroid cancer or a benign thyroid nodule (not recorded which). Some clones in this sample may be carry-over from other donors' samples. CDR3 sequence (DNA): TGCAGCGTTGCGGACACCTCGACAAGAGGGGGCCCGGAATTT. Translated, it gives CSVADTSTRGGPEF.